This passage covers 21 T cell receptor beta chains from one sample sequenced in a study of T-cell reconstitution after alpha-beta-depleted transplantation in children. Unique molecular identifiers were used to barcode this TCRbeta library. TCRdb fed the PCR reads into MiXCR, producing one record per CDR3 protein. This table has over 100,000 distinct CDR3 sequences, around 7.8% appearing once. Here the sequenced sample was PBMCs, taken before TCRalphabeta/CD19-depleted stem cell transplant. The receptors were gathered from a boy between 2 and 10 years old with acute lymphoblastic leukemia, due to receive a stem cell transplant.

This clonotype was counted at least ten times. V gene TRBV9 combines with J gene TRBJ2-2; 8 nucleotides align to TRBD1. Germline values: CDR1 SGDLS, CDR2 YYNGEE. The CDR3 spans 15 residues. The ends lost 4 bases at V and 3 bases at J; junction bases unmatched: 5. CDR3 sequence (DNA): TGTGCCAGCAGCTTCCGACAGGGGCACACCGGGGAGCTGTTTTTT. Protein sequence: CASSFRQGHTGELFF.

This clonotype was detected a few times. This rearrangement joins TRBV4-2 to TRBJ2-1, with D perhaps TRBD2 (6 bases). The V end lost 4 bases, the J end lost 8 bases, and 21 bases lay between the germline ends. Germline assignment: CDR1 LGHNA and CDR2 YNFKEQ. CDR3 length: 16 residues. The DNA of the CDR3 is TGTGCCAGCAGCCCCTTTGGGGGGAAGGGAGGATATGAGCAGTTCTTC. This encodes CASSPFGGKGGYEQFF.

The gene calls are TRBV12-3 or TRBV12-4 and TRBJ1-2, with a possible D match to TRBD1 (5 bases). V lost 3 bases and J 8 bases, leaving 13 bases between the germline ends. CDR3 size: 13 residues. The CDR3 nucleotides read TGTGCCAGCAGTTTTCGAGGGGCCCTGGGCTACACCTTC. Its protein product is CASSFRGALGYTF.

This clonotype was seen many times. CDR3 nucleotide sequence: TGTGCCAGCAGCCAAGATGGACTAGCGGGGTCCTACGAGCAGTACTTC. This translates into CASSQDGLAGSYEQYF. The gene calls are TRBV3-1 and TRBJ2-7; 12 bases line up with TRBD2. V lost 0 bases to trimming and J lost 1 base; unmatched junction nucleotides: 1. The germline V gene encodes CDR1 LGHDT and CDR2 YNNKEL (reference sequence). The CDR3 runs to 16 residues.

This clonotype has ten or more counts. The CDR3 nucleotides read TGCAGTGCTCCCCGGGACAGGGGTAACACCGGGGAGCTGTTTTTT. It yields the protein CSAPRDRGNTGELFF. The V and J genes are TRBV20-1 and TRBJ2-2, with 10 bases fitting TRBD1. This CDR3 spans 15 amino acids. In germline, CDR1 is DFQATT, CDR2 SNEGSKA (reference sequence). V shed 5 bases and J 2 bases; nucleotides not matched to a gene: 5.

This clonotype was picked up a small number of times. This rearrangement joins TRBV4-1 to TRBJ2-7, with D possibly TRBD1 on 6 matching bases. CDR1 is MGHRA, CDR2 YSYEKL, per germline. Deletions cut 6 bases from V and 1 base from J, with 19 bases between. This CDR3 is 16 amino acids long. DNA of the CDR3: TGCGCCAGCAGTTACACATCCGGGACACCTTCCTACGAGCAGTACTTC. It translates to CASSYTSGTPSYEQYF.

This clonotype showed up just a few times. V and J are TRBV7-2 and TRBJ1-1; the D gene is possibly TRBD1 (5 bases). Per germline, CDR1 SGHTA and CDR2 FQGNSA. Trimming shortened V by 1 base and J by 8 bases, and 14 bases separated the two germline ends. CDR3 length equals 14 residues. The CDR3 DNA reads as TGTGCCAGCAGCTTAGTCCCAATCCGGGGCGAAGCTTTCTTT. This translates into CASSLVPIRGEAFF.

The chain uses TRBV20-1 and TRBJ2-1; 9 bases align to TRBD1. CDR1 and CDR2 from the germline V gene are DFQATT and SNEGSKA (reference sequence). This CDR3 comprises 14 residues. Losses at the gene ends were 6 bases for V and 3 bases for J; bases not matched to a gene: 6. The CDR3 loop is CSAAGQGNYNEQFF. As DNA, the CDR3 is TGCAGTGCCGCGGGACAGGGAAACTACAATGAGCAGTTCTTC.

The table lists this clonotype with many counts. V is TRBV10-3 and J is TRBJ2-5; possibly TRBD2 for D (5 bases). Germline values: CDR1 ENHRY, CDR2 SYGVKD. The CDR3 consists of 13 residues. V lost 2 bases, J lost 5 bases, and 9 bases lay in between. The chain's CDR3 is CAISERDTETQYF. DNA of the CDR3: TGTGCCATCAGTGAGCGGGATACGGAGACCCAGTACTTC.

This clonotype turned up a few times. The chain joins TRBV5-4 to TRBJ1-1; 9 bases match TRBD1. V shed 4 bases and J 1 base; nucleotides not matched to a gene: 11. Germline values: CDR1 SGHNT, CDR2 YYREEE (reference sequence). The CDR3 consists of 17 residues. The CDR3 sequence is CASSRYRDRERNTEAFF. CDR3 coding DNA: TGTGCCAGCAGCCGGTACCGGGACAGGGAACGGAACACTGAAGCTTTCTTT.

This clonotype was observed many times. Here the CDR3 DNA reads TGTGCCAGCAGCCACCTCGGACTAGCGACCTACAATGAGCAGTTCTTC. This encodes CASSHLGLATYNEQFF. The rearrangement uses TRBV12-3 or TRBV12-4 and TRBJ2-1, with 9 positions matching TRBD2. The CDR3 sequence is 16 residues long. V was pared by 6 bases and J by 2 bases, with 8 bases of the junction left unmatched.

In its sample, this clonotype was seen many times. The chain joins TRBV9 to TRBJ1-1; D not resolved. Germline CDR1 SGDLS, CDR2 YYNGEE. CDR3 length: 13 amino acids. V dropped 3 bases and J dropped 2 bases, with 8 bases sitting between them. For the CDR3, the DNA is TGTGCCAGCAGCGCGTTTTCCAACACTGAAGCTTTCTTT. It translates to CASSAFSNTEAFF.

This clonotype occurred many times. The genes are TRBV27 and TRBJ2-2; a weak D match, TRBD1 (6 bases). V was cut by 10 bases and J by 6 bases, with 9 bases left in between. The CDR3 length is 11 residues. The germline V gene encodes CDR1 MNHEY and CDR2 SMNVEV (reference sequence). Written as DNA, the CDR3 is TGTGCCATCCAGGGGCCCGGGGAGCTGTTTTTT. This sequence encodes CAIQGPGELFF.

The chain is built from TRBV3-1 and TRBJ2-1; 14 bases match TRBD2. The CDR3 runs 17 residues. Per the germline V gene, CDR1 is LGHDT and CDR2 is YNNKEL (reference sequence). Trimming at V came to 11 bases and at J to 7 bases, leaving 16 bases not matched to a gene. The CDR3 here is CACCQETSGGARNEQFF. CDR3 in DNA: TGTGCCTGCTGCCAAGAGACTAGCGGGGGGGCCCGGAATGAGCAGTTCTTC.

This clonotype showed up just a few times. The rearrangement uses TRBV10-1 and TRBJ2-1; 10 nucleotides align to TRBD2. V was clipped by 3 bases and J by 6 bases; unmatched bases: 5. This CDR3 has 15 amino acids. CDR1 WNHNN and CDR2 SYGVQD come from the germline V gene (reference sequence). The CDR3 here is CASSDRTSGSNEQFF. CDR3 nucleotides: TGCGCCAGCAGTGACCGGACTAGCGGATCCAATGAGCAGTTCTTC.

This clonotype was seen a few times. The V call is TRBV6-1, the J call TRBJ2-7; 9 nucleotides match TRBD1. There are 15 residues in the CDR3. Germline V gives CDR1 MNHNS, CDR2 SASEGT. V lost 1 base and J lost 4; bases outside the gene matches: 5. The CDR3 coding sequence is TGTGCCAGCAGTGAAGGCGGGACAGGGTTGTACGAGCAGTACTTC. This gives the protein CASSEGGTGLYEQYF.

As concerns this clonotype: Just one base apart from a much larger clone, this may be a read error. This CDR3 is missing its conserved last phenylalanine or tryptophan, likely due to a read error. This chain links TRBV3-1 with TRBJ2-5, with D maybe TRBD2 (6 bases). This CDR3 region has 13 residues. The germline V and J ends were trimmed by 4 bases and 5 bases, with 11 bases remaining between them. CDR1 is LGHDT and CDR2 is YNNKEL in the germline V gene (reference sequence). This CDR3 is CASSRAEGETQYY. CDR3 in DNA: TGTGCCAGCAGCCGCGCGGAGGGTGAGACCCAGTACTAC.

This clonotype came up many times. The chain employs TRBV2 and TRBJ2-1, with 11 bases identical to TRBD2. The CDR3 has 15 residues. Per the germline V gene, CDR1 is SNHLY and CDR2 is FYNNEI. J was trimmed by 6 bases and V by 3 bases; bases with no gene match: 4. The CDR3 is CASSEVAGGRNEQFF. The CDR3 DNA follows: TGTGCCAGCAGTGAGGTAGCGGGGGGGCGCAATGAGCAGTTCTTC.

The V call is TRBV27, the J call TRBJ1-5, with D unresolved. Germline CDR1 MNHEY, CDR2 SMNVEV (reference sequence). The CDR3 extends over 13 amino acids. The V end lost 1 base, the J end lost 5 bases, and 6 bases lay between the germline ends. As DNA, the CDR3 is TGTGCCAGCAGTTTATGGAGGGATCAGCCCCAGCATTTT. Amino acid sequence: CASSLWRDQPQHF.

The sample holds many counts of this clonotype. J is TRBJ1-2 and V is TRBV5-1, with D perhaps TRBD1 (6 bases). This CDR3 is 15 amino acids long. Trimming cost V 1 base and J 8 bases, with 18 bases left between them. Germline V gene data show CDR1 as SGHRS and CDR2 as YFSETQ. In DNA, the CDR3 is TGCGCCAGCAGCTTGTTGACAGGAGACATGAGGGGCTACACCTTC. Its translation: CASSLLTGDMRGYTF. Based on the CDR3 plus reference TRBV5-1 and TRBJ1-2, the full variable domain is KAGVTQTPRYLIKTRGQQVTLSCSPISGHRSVSWYQQTPGQGLQFLFEYFSETQRNKGNFPGRFSGRQFSNSRSEMNVSTLELGDSALYLCASSLLTGDMRGYTFGSGTRLTVV.

This clonotype occurred a few times. The chain links TRBV3-1 to TRBJ1-1, with D hard to call. V was trimmed by 0 bases and J by 6 bases, leaving 8 bases between them. The germline CDR1 and CDR2 sequences are LGHDT and YNNKEL (reference sequence). The CDR3 is made up of 13 amino acids. The CDR3 region is CASSQDPASEAFF. The CDR3 bases are TGTGCCAGCAGCCAAGATCCCGCCTCTGAAGCTTTCTTT. The full variable domain, with the rest looked up from reference TRBV3-1 and TRBJ1-1, is DTAVSQTPKYLVTQMGNDKSIKCEQNLGHDTMYWYKQDSKKFLKIMFSYNNKELIINETVPNRFSPKSPDKAHLNLHINSLELGDSAVYFCASSQDPASEAFFGQGTRLTVV.